This T cell receptor beta chain was sequenced in a study of T cell responses to AZD1222 COVID-19 vaccine (dated by TCRdb to 2020 to 2023). Study-level background: Because spike-specific TCR depth and breadth did not differ between the two schedules, AZD1222 recipients who got a second dose at roughly 4 weeks were pooled with those who got a second dose at roughly 12 weeks. TCR sequencing was performed for 230 to 250 trial participants, of whom about 200 were given two doses of AZD1222 and some 26 were given two doses of MenACWY control vaccine. Trial participants were enrolled by age into 18-55, 56-69 and 70-plus year subgroups, with approximately 160, 26 and 62 TCR-sequenced participants respectively. Overall study outcomes, separate from this receptor: Only a handful of AZD1222 recipients were SARS-CoV-2 seropositive at baseline, limiting conclusions about previously exposed vaccinees. Reportedly, almost half of the unique spike-specific TCRs recognized epitopes lying outside the regions that are mutated in the B.1.351 and B.1.1.7 variants. After two AZD1222 doses, both the breadth and the depth of spike-specific TCRs were significantly higher than at day 0 and than in MenACWY recipients. The vaccine-associated CD4 TCRs covered the entire spike protein, and the dominant responses fell in regions 160-218 and 743-854. Most participants were white British and females outnumbered males, and the authors suggested that clonal diversity may have been underestimated. Because no samples from the day 14 peak response were available, repertoires could be characterized only after the peak T cell response. In the small 56-69-year group, the increase in depth fell short of significance, most likely because of low power.

The CDR3, from cysteine to phenylalanine, totals 12 residues. The DNA shown is the 36-base CDR3, in frame from base 1. Looking up the germline V gene (reference sequence) yields CDR1 SEHNR and CDR2 FQNEAQ. What the time point label conveys for this sample: baseline before first vaccination. Vaccinee samples were obtained from the UK trials COV001 and COV002, which included a single-blind randomized controlled phase 2/3 trial of AZD1222 (ChAdOx1 nCoV-19) in healthy adults. For TCRbeta chain sequencing, PBMC samples were collected from trial participants at day 0 and at day 28 after the second dose. This clone appeared once. Its antigen target is currently unknown. Compared with germline, one end of the junction differs, possibly owing to a read error. The CDR3 regions of human TCRbeta chains were analyzed by immunosequencing. As for how the authors treated the data: TCRs in the repertoires were compared against a reference library of SARS-CoV-2-specific TCRs that had been generated with the MIRA antigen-specificity platform. Breadth was defined as the fraction of unique TCRs that were SARS-CoV-2-associated, and depth was defined as the fraction of total T cells that were SARS-CoV-2-associated. Using the MIRA data, each spike-specific TCR was mapped to the spike region that the TCR reacts to and placed in a CD4 or CD8 class. Log10-transformed breadth and depth values were compared by one-way ANOVA with Sidak's multiple comparisons tests. The source is immuneACCESS, and TCRdb retained only in-frame sequences with V and J called. Part of the clones is not carried over; for the studies checked, unresolved V genes explain less than half of this, and the remainder is unexplained. D and trimming come from the DNA, and the V and J calls and clone size come from that table. Within this sample are roughly 100,000 clones, with over 75% of them counted one time only. More than 20% of the sample comes from the top ten.

This sample comprised peripheral blood, obtained on day 0 of AZD1222 vaccination. The rearrangement joined TRBV7-9 to TRBJ1-1, with the D gene not confidently named. This receptor was identified in an adult in good health. CDR3 reads: CASNLGNTEAFF. The sequence in DNA is TGTGCCAGCAACTTAGGGAACACTGAAGCTTTCTTT.